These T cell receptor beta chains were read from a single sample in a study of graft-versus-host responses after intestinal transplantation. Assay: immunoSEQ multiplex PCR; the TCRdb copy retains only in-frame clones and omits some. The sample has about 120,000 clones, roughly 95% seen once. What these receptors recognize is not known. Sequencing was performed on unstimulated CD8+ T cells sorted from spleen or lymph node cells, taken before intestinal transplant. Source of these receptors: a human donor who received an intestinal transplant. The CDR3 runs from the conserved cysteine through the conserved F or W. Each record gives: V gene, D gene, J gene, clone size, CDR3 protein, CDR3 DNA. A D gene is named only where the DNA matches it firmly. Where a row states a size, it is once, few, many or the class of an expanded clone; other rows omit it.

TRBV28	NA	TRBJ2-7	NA	CASRESSYEQYF	TGTGCCAGCAGGGAAAGCTCCTACGAGCAGTACTTC
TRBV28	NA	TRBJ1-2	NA	CASSLSRFSYGYTF	TGTGCCAGCAGTCTTAGTAGGTTCAGCTATGGCTACACCTTC
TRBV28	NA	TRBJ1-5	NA	CASSLLYKPIQPQHF	TGTGCCAGCAGTTTACTGTACAAGCCGATTCAGCCCCAGCATTTT
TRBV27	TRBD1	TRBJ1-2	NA	CASSLRTGGDGYTF	TGTGCCAGCAGTTTAAGGACAGGGGGCGATGGCTACACCTTC
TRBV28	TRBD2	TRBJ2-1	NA	CASSSGSGDEQFF	TGTGCCAGCAGTAGCGGGAGTGGTGATGAGCAGTTCTTC
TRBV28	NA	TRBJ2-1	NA	CASRPAGGEQFF	TGTGCCAGCAGACCCGCCGGGGGTGAGCAGTTCTTC
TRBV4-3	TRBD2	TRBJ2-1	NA	CASSQGTSGSYNEQFF	TGCGCCAGCAGCCAAGGCACTAGCGGATCCTACAATGAGCAGTTCTTC
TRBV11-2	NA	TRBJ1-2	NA	CASSLDVRAYGYTF	TGTGCCAGCAGCTTAGACGTTAGGGCCTATGGCTACACCTTC
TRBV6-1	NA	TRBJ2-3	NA	CASSEAPAATDTQYF	TGTGCCAGCAGTGAAGCGCCGGCAGCCACAGATACGCAGTATTTT
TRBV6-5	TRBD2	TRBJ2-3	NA	CASSYYQRDTDTQYF	TGTGCCAGCAGTTACTATCAGCGGGACACAGATACGCAGTATTTT
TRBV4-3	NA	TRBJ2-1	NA	CASSQDLSTEQFF	TGCGCCAGCAGCCAAGATCTCTCTACTGAGCAGTTCTTC
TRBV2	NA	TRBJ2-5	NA	CASNDRQETQYF	TGTGCCAGCAACGACAGACAAGAGACCCAGTACTTC
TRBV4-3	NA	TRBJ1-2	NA	CASSSGQGEYGYTF	TGCGCCAGCAGTAGCGGCCAGGGAGAGTATGGCTACACCTTC
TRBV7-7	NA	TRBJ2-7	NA	CASSPAKGPGYEQYF	TGTGCTAGCAGCCCGGCGAAGGGGCCGGGCTACGAGCAGTACTTC
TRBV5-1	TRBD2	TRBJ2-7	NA	CASSAGLAGGPREQYF	TGCGCCAGCAGCGCGGGACTAGCGGGAGGGCCGAGGGAGCAGTACTTC
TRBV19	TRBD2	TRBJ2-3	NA	CATRGGPSTDTQYF	TGTGCCACACGCGGGGGACCTAGCACAGATACGCAGTATTTT
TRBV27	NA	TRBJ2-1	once	CASSSRALEGYSSYNEQFF	TGTGCCAGCAGTAGCCGGGCTTTAGAGGGATACAGCTCCTACAATGAGCAGTTCTTC
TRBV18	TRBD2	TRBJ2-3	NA	CASPSTSGSTDTQYF	TGTGCCAGCCCTTCGACTAGCGGGAGCACAGATACGCAGTATTTT
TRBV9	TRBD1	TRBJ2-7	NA	CASSFSGTGGYEQYF	TGTGCCAGCAGCTTCTCCGGGACAGGGGGTTACGAGCAGTACTTC
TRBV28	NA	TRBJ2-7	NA	CASSAITSLYEQYF	TGTGCCAGCAGTGCCATTACTAGTCTCTACGAGCAGTACTTC
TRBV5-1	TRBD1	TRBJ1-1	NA	CASSPTGGDNTEAFF	TGCGCCAGCAGCCCGACAGGGGGCGATAACACTGAAGCTTTCTTT
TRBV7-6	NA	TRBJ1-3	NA	CASSLEPDEATSGNTIYF	TGTGCCAGCAGCTTAGAGCCCGACGAGGCCACCTCTGGAAACACCATATATTTT
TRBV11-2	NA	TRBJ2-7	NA	CASSTPRTRGEQYF	TGTGCCAGCAGTACCCCCCGGACCAGGGGCGAGCAGTACTTC
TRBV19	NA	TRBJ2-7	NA	CASSTGTGSYEQYF	TGTGCCAGTTCTACCGGGACCGGCTCCTACGAGCAGTACTTC
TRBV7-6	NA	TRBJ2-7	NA	CASSPQSHGNEQYF	TGTGCCAGCAGCCCCCAAAGCCACGGGAACGAGCAGTACTTC